What follows is one T cell receptor beta chain and its context. The antigen is undetermined. The data stem from a study of cytomegalovirus exposure and HLA in healthy donors. General observations from the study: Published work reported that the classifier diagnosed cytomegalovirus status with high specificity and sensitivity.

Data came from immunoSEQ multiplex PCR; TCRdb stores just in-frame clones and leaves some out. The sample shows about 64,000 clones, roughly 95% of them seen only once. The sequencing input was PBMCs. This clonotype was sampled from a woman between 18 and 29 years old in good health and CMV-seropositive.

This CDR3 reads CASSLGPGQGFNEQFF. The CDR3 DNA sequence: TGTGCCAGCAGCTTAGGACCGGGACAGGGTTTTAATGAGCAGTTCTTC. The chain uses TRBV7-8 and TRBJ2-1, with 9 bases lining up with TRBD1. The CDR3 spans 16 residues. The J segment lost 7 bases and the V segment lost 1 base, leaving 8 bases of the junction unmatched. Germline V gene lookup returns CDR1 SGHVS and CDR2 FQNEAQ.